The sequence of this T cell receptor beta chain was determined in a study of T cells in Graves' hyperthyroidism and ophthalmopathy (dated by TCRdb to about 2019). About the full investigation: Peripheral blood was sampled at the time of initial diagnosis, prior to any treatment. A discovery cohort of 95 to 100 patients, 43 with Graves' ophthalmopathy and roughly 59 with stable Graves' hyperthyroidism, was used to find distinguishing TCR V-J signatures. Prospective prediction of ophthalmopathy was tested in an independent validation cohort of 18 to 20 hyperthyroidism patients and some 17 patients who later progressed to ophthalmopathy. The 100 or so discovery patients were randomly divided into training and test sets at a 7:3 ratio. In addition, the study compared T-cell repertoires in thyroid tissue and in blood from roughly 6 Graves' hyperthyroidism patients. Once sampling was done, hyperthyroidism patients were given methimazole at a starting dose of 30 mg daily, whereas ophthalmopathy patients were given high-dose intravenous methylprednisolone. TCR Vbeta CDR3 sequencing of 120 to 150 peripheral blood samples (fewer than 45 ophthalmopathy, roughly 72 hyperthyroidism and about 17 progressor patients) is reported in the paper.

A remark on this clonotype: No cognate antigen has been identified for it. Base qualities were left out, and no much larger clone turns up one base away.

Reading from cysteine to phenylalanine, the CDR3 counts 18 amino acids. Only the CDR3 DNA stays, 54 bases, in frame from base 1. From a lookup of the germline V gene (reference sequence), CDR1 and CDR2 are SEHNR and FQNEAQ. V loses 2 bases at its end and J loses 0 bases; junction bases beyond the gene matches: 11. The TCR beta CDR3 regions were amplified from RNA transcripts. The first round of RT-PCR for the TCR CDR3 was performed with the HTBI primer set and the Qiagen OneStep RT-PCR kit. The libraries were constructed in a second round of multiplex PCR and then size-selected and purified. Libraries were sequenced paired-end with 100 bp reads on an Illumina HiSeq2000. As for how the authors treated the data: SOAPnuke was used to process the raw data, removing reads that contained adapters or uncalled bases, had a mean Phred below 15, or lacked an exact match to the constant primer or identifier. High-quality paired reads were merged using COPE v1.2.5, and each unique nucleotide sequence was defined as a clonotype. Clonotypes were aligned to IMGT TRBV, TRBD and TRBJ reference segments using MiTCR v1.1. Analysis was restricted to V-J combinations with a frequency above 0.0001, which covered about 99% of repertoires. The TCS score was defined as the ratio of F50 (clonal expansion) to E x V (chaos), calculated using BLOSUM62-based TCRdist between CDR3 peptides within each V-J. Welch's t-statistics and random forest reduced roughly 540 V-J features to under 15, which were used in a naive Bayes classifier (R e1071). The raw public reads went through TCRdb reprocessing: fastp at Q25, MiXCR clone calling, in-frame beta chains kept. Each entry is one CDR3 protein sequence, shown with its most common DNA and genes. TCRdb's processing, not the study's, gives the V and J calls here. The sample has about 360,000 distinct CDR3 sequences on record, less than 15% of them singletons. The ten biggest clones cover 9.2% of the sample.

Broad study findings and their caveats: Sample size was not statistically predetermined, and investigators were not blinded to group allocation. In validation, the model predicted progression to ophthalmopathy with 60% to 71% sensitivity and approximately 78% specificity, a median of approximately 6.5 months before onset. A 13 V-J signature model separated ophthalmopathy from stable hyperthyroidism, with about 90% sensitivity and about 81% specificity in cross-validation and 80%/75% in testing. Most expanded thyroid clonotypes (frequency above 0.001) were also found in blood, which suggests that blood repertoires may mirror thyroid immune responses.

Stable Graves' hyperthyroidism was defined as the absence of progression to ophthalmopathy over 18 months of follow-up. Hyperthyroidism patients were aged 18 to 65 years and newly diagnosed, with disease duration of less than 2 months. Exclusion was applied to patients with uncontrolled infections, other autoimmune diseases, pregnancy or lactation. Diagnoses were based on clinical symptoms, serum thyroxine and TRAb, thyroid ultrasound and orbital computed tomography. PBMCs were separated from roughly 9.6 ml of fresh peripheral blood using Ficoll-Paque density gradient centrifugation. Trizol reagent was used to extract total RNA, and RNA quality was then checked on an Agilent 2100 Bioanalyzer.

This TCR derives from a woman aged 18-30 years with Graves' hyperthyroidism. The sequenced material came from blood. The sequence is built from TRBV7-9 and TRBJ2-5; TRBD2 agrees with 8 junctional bases. The DNA sequence is as follows: TGTGCCAGCAGCTTACAACTAGCGGTCCCCCTGTACCAAGAGACCCAGTACTTC. The resulting protein is CASSLQLAVPLYQETQYF.